This entry is about one T cell receptor (beta chain). Germline loops: CDR1 KGHDR, CDR2 SFDVKD. The germline V and J ends were trimmed by 0 bases and 6 bases, with 10 bases remaining between them. The CDR3 covers 14 residues. The record originates from a study of blood T cell repertoires in COVID-19. Across the whole study: Some COVID-19 samples were acute and others convalescent; all came from the United States, Italy and Spain. In each case, the material was cDNA or gDNA derived from T cells, B-cell-depleted T cells, or PBMCs.

Repertoires were generated with immunoSEQ multiplex PCR, while TCRdb's copy carries only in-frame clones and drops some. The repertoire has about 150,000 clones, roughly four fifths of them found once; the top ten carry 9% to 13%. The sequence derives from an older woman with COVID-19, enrolled during active disease. The rearrangement uses TRBV24-1 and TRBJ2-5, with D perhaps TRBD1 (6 bases). The sequenced material came from peripheral blood. The CDR3: CATSDLKQGKTQYF. CDR3 sequence (DNA): TGTGCCACCAGTGATTTGAAGCAGGGGAAGACCCAGTACTTC.